The 24 T cell receptor beta chains presented below share a single source sample, sequenced in a study of T cells in Graves' hyperthyroidism and ophthalmopathy. Amplified TCR beta CDR3 regions derived from RNA transcripts. The HTBI primer set served for first-round RT-PCR of the TCR CDR3. MiXCR, run by TCRdb on the multiplex PCR reads, gives a single entry per CDR3 protein. The sample carries almost 600,000 distinct CDR3 sequences, 40% to 55% recorded once. Material for sequencing was peripheral blood or thyroid tissue (not recorded which). These receptors came from a woman between 18 and 29 years old with Graves' hyperthyroidism.

The chain recombines TRBV7-8 with TRBJ2-2; D gene ambiguous. V lost 4 bases to trimming and J lost 8 bases, with 8 bases between them. This CDR3 region has 12 residues. Germline V gene lookup returns CDR1 SGHVS and CDR2 FQNEAQ. The CDR3 bases are TGTGCCAGCAGCTACGAGACAGGGGAGCTGTTTTTT. This codes for CASSYETGELFF.

In this sample, this clonotype turned up many times. Mismatch with germline at one junction end may stem from a read error. The CDR3 nucleotides read TGTGCCAGCAGCTTATTTTCCAACACTGAAGCTTTCTTT. It codes for CASSLFSNTEAFF. The chain carries TRBV27 and TRBJ1-1; D remains ambiguous. The CDR3 runs 13 residues. CDR1 MNHEY and CDR2 SMNVEV come from the germline V gene (reference sequence).

V and J are TRBV29-1 and TRBJ2-5, with D possibly being TRBD2 (6 bases). The CDR3 loop spans 14 amino acids. Germline V CDR1 and CDR2: SQVTM, ANQGSEA. V was cut by 5 bases and J by 5 bases, with 18 bases left in between. CDR3 sequence (DNA): TGCAGCGTTAGACAGCGGGCTATGCGGGAGACCCAGTACTTC. Encoded protein: CSVRQRAMRETQYF.

In regard to this clonotype: A read error may be the cause here, since a much bigger clone is one base away. The chain employs TRBV9 and TRBJ2-7; D is perhaps TRBD1 or TRBD2 (5 bases each). V lost 4 bases and J 1 base, leaving 15 bases between the germline ends. The CDR3 runs 15 residues. Per the germline V gene, CDR1 is SGDLS and CDR2 is YYNGEE. The DNA of the CDR3 is TGTGCCAGCAGCTCATCCGGGGCCAAGTCCTACGAGCAGTACTTC. This translates into CASSSSGAKSYEQYF.

The table lists this clonotype with many counts. The V call is TRBV5-1, the J call TRBJ1-2; TRBD1 aligns across 7 bases. This CDR3 region has 16 residues. J gave up 4 bases and V 0 bases, and 9 bases lay outside the gene matches. Germline CDR1 reads SGHRS; CDR2 reads YFSETQ. CDR3 DNA: TGCGCCAGCAGCTTGGGGGCCGGGACAGCTACCTATGGCTACACCTTC. It is translated as CASSLGAGTATYGYTF.

The chain is built from TRBV2 and TRBJ2-5; TRBD1 aligns across 9 bases. After removal of 4 bases from V and 5 bases from J, the junction contained 8 bases not matched to a gene. Per the germline V gene, CDR1 is SNHLY and CDR2 is FYNNEI. This CDR3 is 15 amino acids long. The CDR3 loop is CASSVVTGGWETQYF. The CDR3 bases are TGTGCCAGCAGTGTCGTAACAGGGGGCTGGGAGACCCAGTACTTC. Full variable domain (outside the CDR3, taken from reference TRBV2 and TRBJ2-5): EPEVTQTPSHQVTQMGQEVILRCVPISNHLYFYWYRQILGQKVEFLVSFYNNEISEKSEIFDDQFSVERPDGSNFTLKIRSTKLEDSAMYFCASSVVTGGWETQYFGPGTRLLVL.

This clonotype was recorded many times. The chain has TRBV12-3 or TRBV12-4 and TRBJ1-3; D gene uncertain. This CDR3 contains 16 residues. The V and J ends lost 5 bases and 0 bases respectively, with 14 bases between them. The CDR3 reads CASSHYEAPSGNTIYF. The CDR3 DNA sequence: TGTGCCAGCAGTCACTATGAGGCGCCCTCTGGAAACACCATATATTTT.

The chain joins TRBV24-1 to TRBJ1-5, with a possible D match to TRBD1 (5 bases). The CDR3 is 15 amino acids. Trimming removed 6 bases at V and 4 bases at J, with 15 bases between. Germline V gene sequence: CDR1 KGHDR, CDR2 SFDVKD. The CDR3 spells CATSMGGVGNQPQHF. The DNA of the CDR3 is TGTGCCACCAGTATGGGGGGAGTCGGAAATCAGCCCCAGCATTTT.

In this sample, this clonotype turned up many times. The J gene is TRBJ1-1, the V gene TRBV7-9, with 9 bases matching TRBD1. The ends lost 1 base at V and 1 base at J; junction bases unmatched: 7. Germline-derived CDR1 and CDR2 are SEHNR and FQNEAQ (reference sequence). The CDR3 totals 17 residues. The CDR3 DNA reads TGTGCCAGCAGCTTAGGGGACAGGGCTATTGGGAACACTGAAGCTTTCTTT. It yields the protein CASSLGDRAIGNTEAFF.

In its sample, this clonotype was seen many times. The chain couples TRBV12-3 or TRBV12-4 to TRBJ1-3; TRBD1 matches at 9 bases. The ends lost 5 bases at V and 1 base at J; junction bases unmatched: 6. The CDR3 has 16 amino acids. The CDR3 is CASSPTGGSSGNTIYF. The CDR3 nucleotides read TGTGCCAGCAGTCCGACAGGGGGTAGTTCTGGAAACACCATATATTTT.

This clonotype was seen many times. This chain joins TRBV7-2 and TRBJ2-7; D unclear. CDR3 length: 13 residues. V dropped 5 bases and J dropped 12 bases, with 20 bases sitting between them. Germline CDR1 is SGHTA and CDR2 is FQGNSA. This CDR3 reads CASSPPGLLYLYF. The CDR3 DNA follows: TGTGCCAGCAGCCCCCCCGGCCTTTTATATCTGTACTTC.

The chain employs TRBV28 and TRBJ2-6; no reliable D call. Trimming took 2 bases from V and 12 from J, leaving 11 bases between them. CDR1 is MDHEN, CDR2 SYDVKM, per germline. The CDR3 has 13 residues. Written as DNA, the CDR3 is TGTGCCAGCAGTTTAAATGGGCCCGCCGTCCTGACTTTC. Encoded protein: CASSLNGPAVLTF.

This clonotype was seen ten or more times. The gene calls are TRBV4-1 and TRBJ1-5; D is ambiguous. Trimming took 2 bases from V and 1 from J, leaving 3 bases between them. The CDR3 loop spans 13 amino acids. The germline CDR1 and CDR2 sequences are MGHRA and YSYEKL. CDR3 coding DNA: TGCGCCAGCAGCCAACTAAGCAATCAGCCCCAGCATTTT. Translating it yields CASSQLSNQPQHF.

Ten or more counts support this clonotype. This chain connects TRBV7-9 to TRBJ2-7, with 10 nucleotides matching TRBD2. Unmatched junction bases numbered 5, after V lost 6 bases and J lost 3 bases. Germline V lookup: CDR1 SEHNR, CDR2 FQNEAQ (reference sequence). The CDR3 has 14 amino acids. CDR3 sequence reads: CASRVASGSYEQYF. The CDR3 nucleotides read TGTGCCAGCAGGGTGGCTAGCGGGAGCTACGAGCAGTACTTC.

The gene calls are TRBV20-1 and TRBJ2-5, with D tentatively TRBD2 (5 bases). V was trimmed by 3 bases and J by 9 bases, leaving 17 bases between them. Germline V gives CDR1 DFQATT, CDR2 SNEGSKA (reference sequence). The CDR3 loop spans 13 amino acids. The CDR3 spells CSAREEWDQPQYF. The CDR3 DNA reads TGCAGTGCTAGGGAGGAATGGGATCAGCCCCAGTACTTC.

V gene TRBV5-1 combines with J gene TRBJ2-5; 15 bases fit TRBD2. Judging by the DNA end, TRBJ2-1 fits better; the J call may be wrong. This CDR3 spans 18 amino acids. CDR1 is SGHRS, CDR2 YFSETQ, per germline. The DNA for the CDR3 is TGCGCCAGCAGCCAAGAAACTCCGGGACTAGCGGGAGGCGGTGAGCAGTTCTTC. This gives the protein CASSQETPGLAGGGEQFF.

There are a few counts of this clonotype. The chain links TRBV30 to TRBJ1-2; D ambiguous. Germline V gene sequence: CDR1 GTSNPN, CDR2 SVGIG (reference sequence). The V end lost 4 bases, the J end lost 6 bases, and 9 bases lay between the germline ends. The CDR3 extends over 11 amino acids. The CDR3 DNA is TGTGCCTGGACAGTAGTGGATGGCTACACCTTC. Translation gives CAWTVVDGYTF. The whole variable domain, filled in from reference TRBV30 and TRBJ1-2, reads SQTIHQWPATLVQPVGSPLSLECTVEGTSNPNLYWYRQAAGRGLQLLFYSVGIGQISSEVPQNLSASRPQDRQFILSSKKLLLSDSGFYLCAWTVVDGYTFGSGTRLTVV.

This clonotype was seen once. Compared with germline, one end of the junction differs, possibly owing to a read error. V is TRBV6-1 and J is TRBJ2-7, with 8 bases aligning to TRBD1. The CDR3 extends over 15 amino acids. Germline assignment: CDR1 MNHNS and CDR2 SASEGT. The CDR3 here is CASSGGTGSSYEQCF. The CDR3 bases are TGTGCCAGCAGTGGGGGGACAGGATCATCCTACGAGCAGTGCTTC.

This clonotype was seen ten or more times. The genes are TRBV9 and TRBJ2-2; D not certain. Germline lookup yields CDR1 SGDLS and CDR2 YYNGEE. V lost 4 bases and J 7 bases, leaving 11 bases between the germline ends. The CDR3 loop spans 13 amino acids. The CDR3: CASSPRVGGELFF. The CDR3 coding sequence is TGTGCCAGCAGCCCCAGAGTTGGCGGGGAGCTGTTTTTT.

This clonotype occurred many times. The chain has TRBV7-2 and TRBJ2-7; TRBD2 might be the D (5 bases). Germline-derived CDR1 and CDR2 are SGHTA and FQGNSA. Trimming removed 1 base at V and 3 bases at J, with 7 bases between. This CDR3 contains 13 residues. The CDR3: CASSLGGIYEQYF. CDR3 nucleotides: TGTGCCAGCAGCTTAGGAGGGATCTACGAGCAGTACTTC.

This clonotype was seen at least ten times. The chain carries TRBV29-1 and TRBJ1-3; D gene uncertain. Trimming pared 7 bases from V and 0 bases from J, leaving 4 bases between. Germline V CDR1 and CDR2: SQVTM, ANQGSEA. The CDR3 is made up of 11 amino acids. The CDR3 nucleotides read TGCAGCGCCCACTCTGGAAACACCATATATTTT. Amino acids: CSAHSGNTIYF.

This clonotype has a count of ten or more. The rearrangement uses TRBV4-2 and TRBJ1-5, with no clear D. The CDR3 totals 15 residues. V was shortened by 2 bases and J by 1 base, with 9 bases between the two germline ends. CDR1 and CDR2 from the germline V gene are LGHNA and YNFKEQ. The DNA for the CDR3 is TGTGCCAGCAGCCAAAGTGGGCGAAGCAATCAGCCCCAGCATTTT. It encodes CASSQSGRSNQPQHF.

Remarks on this clonotype: The CDR3 does not end in the conserved phenylalanine or tryptophan, so this is likely a read error. The limits of the CDR3 on the DNA are not certain, so only TCRdb's listed CDR3 is given. CDR3 loop: CASSKTGLAPQ. The genes are TRBV19 and TRBJ1-6. Ends included, the CDR3 has 11 residues. Germline values: CDR1 LNHDA, CDR2 SQIVND (reference sequence).

The chain carries TRBV2 and TRBJ2-5; the match to TRBD2 covers 7 bases. Germline CDR1 reads SNHLY; CDR2 reads FYNNEI. With 5 bases clipped from V and 0 bases from J, the junction kept 9 bases outside the gene matches. CDR3 size: 16 residues. The CDR3 here is CASSYYPGGDQETQYF. In DNA form, the CDR3 reads TGTGCCAGCAGTTACTACCCGGGAGGTGACCAAGAGACCCAGTACTTC. Supplemented by reference TRBV2 and TRBJ2-5, the full variable domain reads EPEVTQTPSHQVTQMGQEVILRCVPISNHLYFYWYRQILGQKVEFLVSFYNNEISEKSEIFDDQFSVERPDGSNFTLKIRSTKLEDSAMYFCASSYYPGGDQETQYFGPGTRLLVL.